These T cell receptor beta chains were read from a single sample in a study of vaccination and CD4 T cells after COVID-19. TCRdb re-called the PCR reads with MiXCR, one entry per CDR3 protein. This sample has fewer than 20,000 distinct CDR3 sequences, with about three fifths found just once. The source was CD4+ T cells from blood, collected after SARS-CoV-2 vaccination. The receptor set was obtained from a human donor who had recovered from COVID-19. Both conserved end residues are part of each CDR3. D genes are given only for firm matches. The listing skips clone size in some rows; elsewhere it reads once, few, many or a size class.

d_gene	abundance	v_gene	j_gene	CDR3aa	CDR3nt
TRBD1	-	TRBV7-8	TRBJ1-1	CASSLRQGSTWTEAFF	TGTGCCAGCAGCCTCCGACAGGGATCTACTTGGACTGAAGCTTTCTTT
-	-	TRBV28	TRBJ1-5	CASQLSGYQPQHF	TGTGCCAGCCAATTGTCAGGGTATCAGCCCCAGCATTTT
TRBD1	-	TRBV20-1	TRBJ1-1	CSAIPNPGGTEAFF	TGCAGTGCCATCCCTAATCCAGGGGGCACTGAAGCTTTCTTT
-	few	TRBV20-1	TRBJ1-6	CSASRADITYNSPLHF	TGCAGTGCCTCGAGGGCAGACATTACTTATAATTCACCCCTCCACTTT
-	-	TRBV28	TRBJ1-2	CASRPPGPEAHGYTF	TGTGCCAGCAGGCCCCCGGGGCCGGAGGCACATGGCTACACCTTC
TRBD2	-	TRBV10-2	TRBJ2-1	CASSESRLARSYNEQFF	TGCGCCAGCAGTGAGTCCCGACTAGCACGCTCCTACAATGAGCAGTTCTTC
-	-	TRBV24-1	TRBJ2-1	CATSDLSGKYNEQFF	TGTGCCACCAGTGATTTGTCGGGAAAATACAATGAGCAGTTCTTC
TRBD2	-	TRBV6-1	TRBJ2-3	CASSGGTSGLEDTQYF	TGTGCCAGCAGTGGGGGGACTAGCGGGTTGGAAGATACGCAGTATTTT
-	once	TRBV2	TRBJ1-1	CASRGAGLTEAFF	TGTGCCAGCAGAGGGGCGGGCCTGACTGAAGCTTTCTTT
-	-	TRBV20-1	TRBJ2-4	CSASFQDRNIQYF	TGCAGTGCTTCCTTTCAGGACAGAAACATTCAGTACTTC
-	-	TRBV20-1	TRBJ2-5	CSASPPGQLQETQYF	TGCAGTGCTAGCCCCCCCGGACAGCTACAAGAGACCCAGTACTTC
-	-	TRBV20-1	TRBJ1-5	CSAREGGAGQPQHF	TGCAGTGCTAGAGAAGGGGGGGCGGGTCAGCCCCAGCATTTT
-	-	TRBV18	TRBJ2-2	CASSPRTTNTGELFF	TGTGCCAGCTCACCAAGGACTACGAACACCGGGGAGCTGTTTTTT
TRBD1	-	TRBV11-2	TRBJ2-5	CASSRRTGLETQYF	TGTGCCAGCAGCCGGCGGACAGGGCTTGAGACCCAGTACTTC
-	once	TRBV19	TRBJ1-4	CASRRTTDEKLFF	TGTGCCAGTAGAAGGACAACCGATGAAAAACTGTTTTTT
-	-	TRBV28	TRBJ2-7	CASSFTSSQTYEQYF	TGTGCCAGCAGTTTTACTAGCAGTCAAACCTACGAGCAGTACTTC
TRBD1	-	TRBV7-7	TRBJ2-2	CASSWGQTNTGELFF	TGTGCCAGCAGCTGGGGACAGACGAACACCGGGGAGCTGTTTTTT
TRBD2	-	TRBV6-5	TRBJ2-7	CASSYLAGGVSYEQYF	TGTGCCAGCAGTTACTTAGCGGGAGGGGTTTCCTACGAGCAGTACTTC
-	few	TRBV6-1	TRBJ2-7	CASSRGSRGFYEQYF	TGTGCCAGCAGTCGCGGGTCTCGCGGATTCTACGAGCAGTACTTC
-	-	TRBV6-1	TRBJ2-5	CASSRPGGQETQYF	TGTGCCAGCAGTAGACCCGGGGGACAAGAGACCCAGTACTTC
-	-	TRBV5-1	TRBJ2-3	CASSKGQGGDTQYF	TGCGCCAGCAGCAAAGGACAGGGAGGGGATACGCAGTATTTT
-	-	TRBV6-4	TRBJ2-7	CASSDTQRKDLHEQYF	TGTGCCAGCAGTGACACCCAGCGGAAGGATCTCCACGAGCAGTACTTC